This entry concerns a single T cell receptor beta chain. This record belongs to a study of T cell changes during pregnancy in multiple sclerosis. Clones were sequenced by immunoSEQ multiplex PCR, and TCRdb holds only the in-frame ones, with some missing. The repertoire includes some 110,000 clones, 91% of them detected once, and about 1.6% sits in the top ten. The CDR3 is made up of 15 amino acids. Germline loops: CDR1 SGHRS, CDR2 YFSETQ. Trimming removed 2 bases from V and 0 bases from J, with 9 bases in between. V gene TRBV5-1 combines with J gene TRBJ2-1; D unresolved. The clonotype comes from a female donor with multiple sclerosis, enrolled in a pregnancy study. Sequencing used peripheral blood, obtained before pregnancy. CDR3 bases: TGCGCCAGCAGCTTATTGCGGAGCTCCTACAATGAGCAGTTCTTC. Its protein is CASSLLRSSYNEQFF.